The T cell receptor beta chain described here comes from a study of T cell responses to AZD1222 COVID-19 vaccine. Study-level points and caveats: After two AZD1222 doses, spike-specific TCR breadth and depth rose versus day 0.

Concerning this clone itself: Its antigen remains unidentified.

This CDR3 has 14 residues. Germline V gene data show CDR1 as SNHLY and CDR2 as FYNNEI. Germline trimming cut 8 bases from V and 4 bases from J; bases unmatched to any gene: 8. Method: immunoSEQ multiplex PCR; TCRdb's copy keeps in-frame clones and lacks some. The sample consists of 65,000 to 85,000 clones, over 75% of them appearing once. The chain joins TRBV2 to TRBJ2-1, with 7 bases identical to TRBD1. The sample in question was peripheral blood, obtained 28 days after the second AZD1222 dose. The sequence was obtained from an adult who received the AZD1222 COVID-19 vaccine. DNA for the CDR3: TGTGCCAGCTGCGAGGGACAGCTTTACAATGAGCAGTTCTTC. The encoded protein is CASCEGQLYNEQFF.